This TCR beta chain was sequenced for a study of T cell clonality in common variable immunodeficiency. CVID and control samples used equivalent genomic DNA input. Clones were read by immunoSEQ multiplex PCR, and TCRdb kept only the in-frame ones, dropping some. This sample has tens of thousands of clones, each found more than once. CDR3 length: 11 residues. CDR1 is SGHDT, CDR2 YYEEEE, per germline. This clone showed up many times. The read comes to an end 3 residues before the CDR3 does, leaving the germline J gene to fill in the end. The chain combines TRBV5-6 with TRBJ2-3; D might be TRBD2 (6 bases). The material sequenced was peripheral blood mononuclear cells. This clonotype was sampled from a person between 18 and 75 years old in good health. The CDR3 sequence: CASSLGTSQYF. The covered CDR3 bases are TGTGCCAGCAGCCTCGGGACTTCG.